This T cell receptor beta chain was found in a study of T-cell reconstitution after alpha-beta-depleted transplantation in children. The TCRbeta library incorporated unique molecular identifiers. Each CDR3 protein gets one entry after TCRdb re-called the PCR reads with MiXCR. Among around 600,000 distinct CDR3 sequences listed, roughly 17% were seen once. CDR3 length equals 13 residues. The germline gives CDR1 SGHDT, CDR2 YYEEEE. With 4 bases removed from V and 2 bases from J, the gap between germline ends came to 9 bases. This clonotype appeared many times. This material consisted of PBMCs from the stem cell graft donor, taken from the stem cell graft. The J gene is TRBJ1-2, the V gene TRBV5-6; D not certain. This clonotype originated in a human donor who donated a stem cell graft to a child with acute myeloid leukemia. The chain's CDR3 is CASSTRQNYGYTF. In DNA form, the CDR3 reads TGTGCCAGCAGCACCCGACAAAACTATGGCTACACCTTC.